The next 5 T cell receptor beta chains were all read from a single sample in a study of blood T cell repertoires in COVID-19. The assay was immunoSEQ multiplex PCR, and TCRdb's table has in-frame clones only and misses some. This table has 200,000 to 300,000 clones, about 91% appearing once. Material for sequencing was peripheral blood. The source is a man aged 80 or over with acute or convalescent COVID-19.

The chain has TRBV28 and TRBJ2-2, with 10 bases lining up with TRBD2. The V segment lost 3 bases and the J segment 4 bases; nucleotides outside the gene matches: 14. From germline, CDR1 is MDHEN and CDR2 SYDVKM. The CDR3 spans 19 residues. DNA for the CDR3: TGTGCCAGCAGTTTCGGCGTACGAGGACTAGCGGCCGTCACCGGGGAGCTGTTTTTT. This translates into CASSFGVRGLAAVTGELFF.

This chain connects TRBV7-2 to TRBJ2-7; D possibly corresponds to TRBD2 (5 bases). This CDR3 has 14 residues. Trimming removed 1 base at V and 1 base at J, with 8 bases between. Germline V gives CDR1 SGHTA, CDR2 FQGNSA. The CDR3 DNA reads TGTGCCAGCAGCTTAGGGCGGACTTCCTACGAGCAGTACTTC. This codes for CASSLGRTSYEQYF.

The rearrangement links TRBV5-4 to TRBJ2-5; 10 bases agree with TRBD2. This CDR3 contains 14 residues. V gave up 2 bases and J gave up 4 bases; unmatched junction bases: 2. Germline V CDR1 and CDR2: SGHNT, YYREEE (reference sequence). CDR3 nucleotide sequence: TGTGCCAGCAGCTTTTCTAGCGGGGGAGAGACCCAGTACTTC. Translated, it gives CASSFSSGGETQYF.

V gene TRBV14 combines with J gene TRBJ2-7; 10 bases match TRBD2. Looked up from germline, CDR1 is SGHDN and CDR2 is FVKESK. The CDR3 runs to 14 residues. V trimming: 6 bases; J trimming: 3 bases; junction bases outside the gene matches: 5. The CDR3 coding sequence is TGTGCCAGCAGTCCTAGCGGGAGTTTCTACGAGCAGTACTTC. This sequence encodes CASSPSGSFYEQYF.

The genes are TRBV4-2 and TRBJ1-2, with D possibly matching TRBD1 (6 bases). Trimming shortened V by 1 base and J by 6 bases, and 12 bases separated the two germline ends. Germline lookup yields CDR1 LGHNA and CDR2 YNFKEQ. The CDR3 is made up of 14 amino acids. DNA for the CDR3: TGTGCCAGCAGCCAAGCAGGGGCAGGAGATGGCTACACCTTC. It encodes CASSQAGAGDGYTF.